A single sample is the source of the 23 T cell receptor beta chains below, sequenced in a study of shared clonotypes between healthy human individuals. This table comes from immunoSEQ multiplex PCR, and its TCRdb copy is limited to in-frame clones, with some not included. The repertoire holds about 530,000 clones, with roughly 85% as singletons. The sample was PBMCs. The receptors originated from a woman aged 40-49 years in good health. Some clones in this sample may be carry-over from other donors' samples.

The chain uses TRBV18 and TRBJ1-1; D might be TRBD1 (5 bases). CDR1 and CDR2 from the germline V gene are KGHSH and LQKENI. The CDR3 loop spans 15 amino acids. The V end was cut by 0 bases, the J end by 3 bases, with 11 bases between. CDR3 residues: CASSPPTGRHTEAFF. As DNA, the CDR3 is TGTGCCAGCTCACCACCTACAGGACGGCACACTGAAGCTTTCTTT.

The count of this clone is one. The genes are TRBV19 and TRBJ2-7, with 8 bases that match TRBD1. The length of the CDR3 is 13 residues. CDR1 is LNHDA and CDR2 is SQIVND in the germline V gene (reference sequence). V gave up 1 base and J gave up 4 bases; unmatched junction bases: 0. The CDR3 nucleotides are TGTGCCAGTAGTATAGGGGACAGGTACGAGCAGTACTTC. Translation: CASSIGDRYEQYF.

The rearrangement uses TRBV4-2 and TRBJ2-7; D may be TRBD1 (6 bases). Trimming left V 3 bases short and J 4 bases short, with 16 bases between. Per the germline V gene, CDR1 is LGHNA and CDR2 is YNFKEQ. The CDR3 totals 15 residues. The CDR3 DNA is TGTGCCAGCAGCCAGACGCCGGGACAACAATACGAGCAGTACTTC. Translating it yields CASSQTPGQQYEQYF.

The V and J genes are TRBV19 and TRBJ1-1; unclear D gene. V was cut by 2 bases and J by 4 bases, with 11 bases left in between. The CDR3 is 14 residues long. Germline-derived CDR1 and CDR2 are LNHDA and SQIVND (reference sequence). The chain's CDR3 is CASSIRPEGTEAFF. In DNA form, the CDR3 reads TGTGCCAGTAGTATAAGACCTGAAGGCACTGAAGCTTTCTTT.

The chain carries TRBV4-1 and TRBJ2-1; D remains ambiguous. Germline values: CDR1 MGHRA, CDR2 YSYEKL. The CDR3 is 16 amino acids. Trimming pared 4 bases from V and 2 bases from J, leaving 15 bases between. In nucleotides, the CDR3 is TGCGCCAGCAGCCTCCTCCTCATTAAAACCTACAATGAGCAGTTCTTC. It specifies CASSLLLIKTYNEQFF.

V gene TRBV29-1 combines with J gene TRBJ1-1; D gene unclear. The CDR3 has 12 amino acids. The V gene's germline CDR1 is SQVTM and CDR2 ANQGSEA. Trimming took 0 bases from V and 10 from J, leaving 12 bases between them. This CDR3 reads CSVEDLRRVAFF. For the CDR3, the DNA is TGCAGCGTTGAAGATCTTCGACGGGTAGCTTTCTTT.

This clone was seen a few times. The chain is built from TRBV10-2 and TRBJ2-5; 10 bases are shared with TRBD2. The J segment lost 6 bases and the V segment lost 3 bases, leaving 7 bases of the junction unmatched. This CDR3 contains 15 residues. Germline V gives CDR1 WSHSY, CDR2 SAAADI. The DNA for the CDR3 is TGCGCCAGCAGTGATTGGGCTAGCGGGAGAAAGACCCAGTACTTC. Its protein product is CASSDWASGRKTQYF.

This chain joins TRBV6-6 and TRBJ2-3; 8 bases fit TRBD2. This CDR3 is built from 15 residues. The V segment lost 5 bases and the J segment 0 bases; nucleotides outside the gene matches: 4. Germline lookup yields CDR1 MNHNY and CDR2 SVGAGI (reference sequence). The CDR3 DNA is TGTGCCAGCAGTCCGAGCGGGAGTAGCACAGATACGCAGTATTTT. Residues: CASSPSGSSTDTQYF.

The chain couples TRBV7-2 to TRBJ1-1, with 9 bases matching TRBD1. Germline V gene data show CDR1 as SGHTA and CDR2 as FQGNSA. The CDR3 totals 14 residues. Trimming cost V 5 bases and J 3 bases; bases outside gene matches: 4. CDR3: CASSPRDRDTEAFF. The CDR3 coding sequence is TGTGCCAGCAGCCCCCGGGACAGGGACACTGAAGCTTTCTTT.

This clone has a count of ten or more. The CDR3, as DNA: TGTGCCAGCAGCTTGGCAGGTGTCGATGAGCAGTTCTTC. Protein product: CASSLAGVDEQFF. The chain carries TRBV5-6 and TRBJ2-1, with D unresolved. The ends were cut back, 0 bases at V and 8 bases at J, with 9 bases in the middle. CDR3 size: 13 residues. Germline CDR1 and CDR2: SGHDT and YYEEEE.

The gene calls are TRBV30 and TRBJ1-1; D remains unclear. Trimming pared 1 base from V and 0 bases from J, leaving 12 bases between. Germline CDR1 GTSNPN, CDR2 SVGIG (reference sequence). This CDR3 has 15 amino acids. The DNA of the CDR3 is TGTGCCTGGAGTGGACGGATAGCTTTGAACACTGAAGCTTTCTTT. Amino acid sequence: CAWSGRIALNTEAFF. Complete variable domain (other parts from reference TRBV30 and TRBJ1-1): SQTIHQWPATLVQPVGSPLSLECTVEGTSNPNLYWYRQAAGRGLQLLFYSVGIGQISSEVPQNLSASRPQDRQFILSSKKLLLSDSGFYLCAWSGRIALNTEAFFGQGTRLTVV.

This clone was picked up a small number of times. This chain links TRBV7-9 with TRBJ1-1; D is possibly TRBD1 (6 bases). The CDR3 covers 14 residues. The V end was cut by 6 bases, the J end by 0 bases, with 11 bases between. From germline, CDR1 is SEHNR and CDR2 FQNEAQ (reference sequence). CDR3 loop: CASSTGWVNTEAFF. CDR3 nucleotides: TGTGCCAGCAGTACAGGGTGGGTGAACACTGAAGCTTTCTTT.

The rearrangement links TRBV5-4 to TRBJ2-1; 8 nucleotides align to TRBD2. The CDR3 spans 15 residues. The germline gives CDR1 SGHNT, CDR2 YYREEE (reference sequence). Trimming at V came to 4 bases and at J to 10 bases, leaving 13 bases not matched to a gene. DNA of the CDR3: TGTGCCAGCAGCCCCGTCCGGGGCCCGGGGGGGGAGCAGTTCTTC. It codes for CASSPVRGPGGEQFF.

A single count supports this clone. This chain connects TRBV7-2 to TRBJ2-7; no clear D gene. V lost 1 base and J 4 bases, leaving 8 bases between the germline ends. CDR3 size: 13 residues. From germline, CDR1 is SGHTA and CDR2 FQGNSA. The CDR3 spells CASSLVGRYEQYF. The CDR3 bases are TGTGCCAGCAGCTTAGTCGGCCGGTACGAGCAGTACTTC.

This clone turned up a few times. V and J are TRBV7-8 and TRBJ2-7; D not certain. Trimming removed 3 bases at V and 0 bases at J, with 6 bases between. CDR1 is SGHVS, CDR2 FQNEAQ, per germline. This CDR3 contains 13 residues. The CDR3 DNA is TGTGCCAGCAGCTTTATCCCCTCCTACGAGCAGTACTTC. Its protein product is CASSFIPSYEQYF.

The V call is TRBV19, the J call TRBJ1-2; D possibly corresponds to TRBD1 (5 bases). CDR3 size: 14 residues. The germline V gene encodes CDR1 LNHDA and CDR2 SQIVND (reference sequence). Trimming removed 5 bases from V and 2 bases from J, with 12 bases in between. CDR3 nucleotides: TGTGCCAGTAGTCCGCCCTCAGGGAACTATGGCTACACCTTC. Translating it yields CASSPPSGNYGYTF. The variable domain in full, with the rest retrieved from reference TRBV19 and TRBJ1-2, is DGGITQSPKYLFRKEGQNVTLSCEQNLNHDAMYWYRQDPGQGLRLIYYSQIVNDFQKGDIAEGYSVSREKKESFPLTVTSAQKNPTAFYLCASSPPSGNYGYTFGSGTRLTVV.

The V and J genes are TRBV18 and TRBJ2-3; D is unclear. Germline values: CDR1 KGHSH, CDR2 LQKENI. The CDR3 has 15 residues. V shed 6 bases and J shed 0 bases, with 13 bases lying between them. CDR3 region: CASSPQATSTDTQYF. In DNA, the CDR3 is TGTGCCAGCTCCCCCCAGGCCACTAGCACAGATACGCAGTATTTT.

This chain links TRBV9 with TRBJ2-1, with D unresolved. The CDR3 is made up of 15 amino acids. The germline gives CDR1 SGDLS, CDR2 YYNGEE. Trimming took 4 bases from V and 2 from J, leaving 13 bases between them. CDR3 nucleotide sequence: TGTGCCAGCAGCCTAGAAGGATCACCCTACAATGAGCAGTTCTTC. It encodes CASSLEGSPYNEQFF.

The chain links TRBV28 to TRBJ2-1; the D is unclear. CDR1 and CDR2 from the germline V gene are MDHEN and SYDVKM. This CDR3 contains 12 residues. The V gene lost 5 bases and the J gene lost 7 bases, with 9 bases spanning the gap. CDR3 sequence: CASSARRNEQFF. The CDR3 nucleotides are TGTGCCAGCAGTGCCCGTAGAAATGAGCAGTTCTTC. The full variable domain, completed using reference TRBV28 and TRBJ2-1, is DVKVTQSSRYLVKRTGEKVFLECVQDMDHENMFWYRQDPGLGLRLIYFSYDVKMKEKGDIPEGYSVSREKKERFSLILESASTNQTSMYLCASSARRNEQFFGPGTRLTVL.

As to this clone: In the same sample, other DNA sequences code for this CDR3. The rearrangement links TRBV30 to TRBJ1-2, with D hard to call. The germline CDR1 and CDR2 sequences are GTSNPN and SVGIG (reference sequence). V was cut by 8 bases and J by 2 bases, with 9 bases left in between. The CDR3 spans 11 residues. The CDR3 here is CAGEINYGYTF. The CDR3, as DNA: TGTGCCGGGGAGATAAACTATGGCTACACCTTC.

This clone was observed many times. This chain joins TRBV15 and TRBJ1-4; no definite D call. The V gene's germline CDR1 is LNHNV and CDR2 YYDKDF (reference sequence). The length of the CDR3 is 13 residues. V shed 3 bases and J shed 7 bases, with 9 bases lying between them. The CDR3 spells CATSRGFTEKLFF. The CDR3 DNA reads as TGTGCCACCAGCAGGGGGTTCACTGAAAAACTGTTTTTT. Full variable domain (missing parts from reference TRBV15 and TRBJ1-4): DAMVIQNPRYQVTQFGKPVTLSCSQTLNHNVMYWYQQKSSQAPKLLFHYYDKDFNNEADTPDNFQSRRPNTSFCFLDIRSPGLGDTAMYLCATSRGFTEKLFFGSGTQLSVL.

The table lists this clone with a few counts. The J gene is TRBJ1-1, the V gene TRBV7-2; D possibly corresponds to TRBD1 (5 bases). The CDR3 is 15 residues long. Trimming stripped 5 bases from V and 3 bases from J, with 16 bases between. Germline V gene lookup returns CDR1 SGHTA and CDR2 FQGNSA. CDR3 sequence reads: CASSPQSGFYTEAFF. The CDR3 region has the DNA TGTGCCAGCAGCCCTCAATCAGGGTTTTACACTGAAGCTTTCTTT.

In the case of this clone: The sample has other DNA sequences that encode this CDR3 too. This sequence joins TRBV28 and TRBJ1-5; D call uncertain. Germline V CDR1 and CDR2: MDHEN, SYDVKM. Trimming stripped 1 base from V and 6 bases from J, with 7 bases between. The CDR3 covers 13 residues. CDR3 amino acids: CASSLLAIQPQHF. CDR3 bases: TGTGCCAGCAGTTTATTGGCGATTCAGCCCCAGCATTTT. Variable domain in full (rest from reference TRBV28 and TRBJ1-5): DVKVTQSSRYLVKRTGEKVFLECVQDMDHENMFWYRQDPGLGLRLIYFSYDVKMKEKGDIPEGYSVSREKKERFSLILESASTNQTSMYLCASSLLAIQPQHFGDGTRLSIL.